The present T cell receptor (beta chain) was sequenced within a study of blood T cell repertoires in COVID-19. V gave up 6 bases and J gave up 8 bases; unmatched junction bases: 11. The CDR3 spans 16 residues. Germline-derived CDR1 and CDR2 are MGHDK and SYGVNS. This table comes from immunoSEQ multiplex PCR, and its TCRdb copy is limited to in-frame clones, with some not included. The sample lists about 230,000 clones; about 83% were seen once. This TCR was sampled from a woman in her 30s with COVID-19, enrolled during active disease. This chain connects TRBV25-1 to TRBJ2-4; 12 positions match TRBD1. Material: peripheral blood. This chain's CDR3 is CASSEGTGGFRDIQYF. CDR3 nucleotide sequence: TGTGCCAGCAGCGAAGGGACAGGGGGCTTTCGAGACATTCAGTACTTC.